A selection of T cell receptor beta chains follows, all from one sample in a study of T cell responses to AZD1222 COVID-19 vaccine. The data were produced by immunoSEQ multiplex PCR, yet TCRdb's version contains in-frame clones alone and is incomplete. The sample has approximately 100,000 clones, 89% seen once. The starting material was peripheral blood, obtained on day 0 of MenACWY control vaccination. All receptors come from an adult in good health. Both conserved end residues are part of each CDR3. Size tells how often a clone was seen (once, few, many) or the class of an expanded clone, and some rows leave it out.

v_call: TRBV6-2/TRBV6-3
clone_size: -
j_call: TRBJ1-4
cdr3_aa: CASSPADEKLFF

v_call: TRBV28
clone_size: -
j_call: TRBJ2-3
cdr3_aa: CASSRQHTQYF

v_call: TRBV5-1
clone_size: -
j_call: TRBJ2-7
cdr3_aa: CASSLAYQGGSYEQYF

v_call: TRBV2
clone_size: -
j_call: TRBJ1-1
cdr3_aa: CASSQDRGPINTEAFF

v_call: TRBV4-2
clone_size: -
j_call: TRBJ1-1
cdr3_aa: CASSPEGGMNTEAFF

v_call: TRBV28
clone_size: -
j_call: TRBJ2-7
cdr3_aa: CASSYRDSWEQYF

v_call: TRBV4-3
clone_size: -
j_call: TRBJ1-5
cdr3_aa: CASSQDNRGGQPQHF

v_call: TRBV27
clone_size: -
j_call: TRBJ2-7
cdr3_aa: CASSLDLRASGEQYF

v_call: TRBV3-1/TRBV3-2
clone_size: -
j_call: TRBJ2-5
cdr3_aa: CASSQVRETQYF

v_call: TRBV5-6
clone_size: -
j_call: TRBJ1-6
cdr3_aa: CASSLFALGVNGNSPLHF

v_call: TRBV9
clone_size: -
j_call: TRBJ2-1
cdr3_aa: CASSATGVAYNEQFF

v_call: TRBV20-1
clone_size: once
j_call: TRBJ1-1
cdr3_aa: CSASRGSGRGEAFF

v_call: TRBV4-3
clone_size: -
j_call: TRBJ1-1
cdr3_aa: CASSQVWGHPNTEAFF

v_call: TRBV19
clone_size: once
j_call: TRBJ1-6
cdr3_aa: CASGSGTGIYNSPLHF

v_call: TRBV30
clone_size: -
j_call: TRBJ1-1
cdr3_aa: CAWGGRVWVSNTEAFF

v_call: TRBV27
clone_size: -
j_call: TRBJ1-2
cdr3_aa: CASSYSSGYGYTF

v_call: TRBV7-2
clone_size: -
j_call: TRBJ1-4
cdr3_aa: CASSPGGTGGEKLFF

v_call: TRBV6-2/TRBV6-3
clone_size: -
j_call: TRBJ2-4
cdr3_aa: CASSRQGLAKNIQYF

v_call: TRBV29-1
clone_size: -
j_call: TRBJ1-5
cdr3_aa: CSVEVGQHQPQHF

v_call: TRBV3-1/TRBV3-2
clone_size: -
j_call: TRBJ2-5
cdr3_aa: CASSSRGGTGLLETQYF

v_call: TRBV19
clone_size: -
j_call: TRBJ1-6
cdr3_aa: CASREPRLGDNSPLHF

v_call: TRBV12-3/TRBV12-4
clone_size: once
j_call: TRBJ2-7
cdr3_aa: CASSFGGLEQYF

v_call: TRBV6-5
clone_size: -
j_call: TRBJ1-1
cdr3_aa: CASSSIRSADPEAFF

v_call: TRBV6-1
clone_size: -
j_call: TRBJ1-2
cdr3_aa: CASSEIWAANYGYTF

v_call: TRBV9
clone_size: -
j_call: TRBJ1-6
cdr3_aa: CASSSGTVNSPLHF

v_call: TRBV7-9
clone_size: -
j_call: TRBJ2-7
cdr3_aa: CASSDPGRLAGSEQYF

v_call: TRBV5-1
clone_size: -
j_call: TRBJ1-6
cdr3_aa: CASSFSDSPLHF

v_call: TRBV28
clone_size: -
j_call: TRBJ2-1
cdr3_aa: CASSLGQKGREQFF

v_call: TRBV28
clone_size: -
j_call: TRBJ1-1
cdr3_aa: CASSKFGPTEAFF

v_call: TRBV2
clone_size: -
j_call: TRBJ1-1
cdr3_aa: CASTKEATGTEAFF

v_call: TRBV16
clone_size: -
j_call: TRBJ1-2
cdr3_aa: CASSQSAGLDGYTF

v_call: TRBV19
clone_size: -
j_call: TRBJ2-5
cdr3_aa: CASSLLGDQETQYF

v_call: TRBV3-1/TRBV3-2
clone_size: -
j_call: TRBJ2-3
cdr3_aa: CASSQERLGYRTTDTQYF

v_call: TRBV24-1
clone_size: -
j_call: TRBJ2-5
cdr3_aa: CATSDSSGTGVLETQYF

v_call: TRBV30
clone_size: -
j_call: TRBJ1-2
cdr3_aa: CAWNDRGGFYGYTF

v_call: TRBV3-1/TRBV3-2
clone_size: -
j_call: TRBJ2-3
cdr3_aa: CASSPDFSGLGTQYF

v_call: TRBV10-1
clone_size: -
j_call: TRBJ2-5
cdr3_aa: CASSAQAQETQYF

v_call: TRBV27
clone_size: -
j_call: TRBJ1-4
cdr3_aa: CASSLLGGANEKLFF

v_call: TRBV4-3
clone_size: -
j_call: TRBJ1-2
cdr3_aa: CASSQDLGLGGYGYTF

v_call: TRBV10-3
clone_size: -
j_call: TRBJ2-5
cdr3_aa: CAISARGRETQYF

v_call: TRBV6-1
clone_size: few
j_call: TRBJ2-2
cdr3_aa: CASSDRVGSGELFF

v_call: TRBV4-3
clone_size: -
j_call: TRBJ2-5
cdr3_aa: CASSQDVQPGETQYF

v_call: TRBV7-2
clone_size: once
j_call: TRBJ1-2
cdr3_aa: CASSVDRVGGYTF

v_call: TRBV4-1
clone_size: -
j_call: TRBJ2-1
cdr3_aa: CASSHATGIYNEQFF

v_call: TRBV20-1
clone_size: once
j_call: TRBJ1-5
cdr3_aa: CSARGQDNQPQHF

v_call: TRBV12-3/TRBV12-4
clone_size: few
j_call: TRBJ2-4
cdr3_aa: CASSFGRQKKRDF

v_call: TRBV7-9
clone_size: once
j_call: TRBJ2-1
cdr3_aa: CASSSSGGSGEQFF

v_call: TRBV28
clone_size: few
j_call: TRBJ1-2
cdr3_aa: CASSFRVGGYTF

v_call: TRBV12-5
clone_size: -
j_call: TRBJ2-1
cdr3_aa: CASGLASGTEQFF

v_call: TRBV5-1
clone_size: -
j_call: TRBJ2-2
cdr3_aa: CASSLGANTGELFF

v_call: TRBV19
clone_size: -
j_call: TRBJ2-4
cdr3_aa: CASRETQGGFSGLAKNIQYF

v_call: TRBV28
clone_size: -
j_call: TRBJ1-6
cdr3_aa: CASSLGGSSSYNSPLHF

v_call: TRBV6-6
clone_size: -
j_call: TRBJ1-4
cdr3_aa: CASSGQGVSEKLFF

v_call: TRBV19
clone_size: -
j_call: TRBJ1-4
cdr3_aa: CASSTRRLDEKLFF

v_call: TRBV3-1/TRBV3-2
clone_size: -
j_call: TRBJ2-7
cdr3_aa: CASSPRGAGGYSYEQYF

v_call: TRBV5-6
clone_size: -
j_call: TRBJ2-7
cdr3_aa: CASSWRAEQYF

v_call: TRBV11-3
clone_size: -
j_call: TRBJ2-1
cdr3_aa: CASSSRGVAGAVYNEQFF

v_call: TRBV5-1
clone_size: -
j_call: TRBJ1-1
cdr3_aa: CASSWGRRNTEAFF

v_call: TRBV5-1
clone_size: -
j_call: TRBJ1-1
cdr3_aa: CASSSRTGASGTEAFF